This TCR beta chain appears in the sequencing data of a study of identical twins. This clonotype was observed many times. Its antigen remains unknown. Template switching created a universal primer site, and the cDNA included unique molecular identifiers. Each CDR3 protein gets one entry after TCRdb re-called the 5' RACE reads with MiXCR. The sample records hundreds of thousands of distinct CDR3 sequences, 7.5% being singletons. Broader study findings: Models predicted too little out-of-frame TCR alpha sharing in monozygotic twins. Conclusions leaned on cross-sectional statistical analysis and did not track the same donors over time.

The CDR3 covers 17 residues. Germline V gene data show CDR1 as SGHRS and CDR2 as YFSETQ. Trimming shortened V by 0 bases and J by 0 bases, and 13 bases separated the two germline ends. The same data also contributed to another study, on yellow fever vaccine responses in identical twins.

This TCR was recovered from a young woman in good health. The chain combines TRBV5-1 with TRBJ2-1; D is perhaps TRBD2 (6 bases). Sequencing was performed on memory (CD45RO+) T cells sorted from blood. CDR3: CASSLGLLANSYNEQFF. The CDR3 coding sequence is TGCGCCAGCAGCTTGGGACTACTAGCAAACTCCTACAATGAGCAGTTCTTC. Together with reference TRBV5-1 and TRBJ2-1, the CDR3 gives the full variable domain: KAGVTQTPRYLIKTRGQQVTLSCSPISGHRSVSWYQQTPGQGLQFLFEYFSETQRNKGNFPGRFSGRQFSNSRSEMNVSTLELGDSALYLCASSLGLLANSYNEQFFGPGTRLTVL.